This TCR beta chain was sequenced for a study of PD-1 blockade in classical Hodgkin lymphoma. Study-level information: Nivolumab was given intravenously to patients at 3 mg/kg every 2 weeks. General study results and limits: Why repertoires differed is undefined; disease activity or prior therapy possibly contributed. Initiation of nivolumab under 1 year after ASCT led to exclusion of patients. Baseline diversity resembling that of newly diagnosed patients was seen in complete responders.

Every patient relapsed after autologous stem cell transplantation, and brentuximab vedotin exposure varied. Using immunoSEQ multiplex PCR, the repertoire was profiled, and TCRdb retains in-frame clones only, with some absent. Of under 7,500 clones in the sample, 85% to 90% were seen once. This clone came up once. What it recognizes is unknown. Deletions cut 2 bases from V and 7 bases from J, with 12 bases between. The CDR3 length is 15 residues. Germline V gene lookup returns CDR1 SGHTA and CDR2 FQGNSA. The starting material was peripheral blood mononuclear cells (PBMCs), obtained before the second cycle of nivolumab. The V gene is TRBV7-2, the J gene TRBJ1-6; the D is unclear. The receptor comes from a human donor with classical Hodgkin lymphoma. CDR3 protein: CASSLKKGGNSPLHF. The CDR3 nucleotides read TGTGCCAGCAGCTTAAAGAAGGGAGGGAATTCACCCCTCCACTTT.